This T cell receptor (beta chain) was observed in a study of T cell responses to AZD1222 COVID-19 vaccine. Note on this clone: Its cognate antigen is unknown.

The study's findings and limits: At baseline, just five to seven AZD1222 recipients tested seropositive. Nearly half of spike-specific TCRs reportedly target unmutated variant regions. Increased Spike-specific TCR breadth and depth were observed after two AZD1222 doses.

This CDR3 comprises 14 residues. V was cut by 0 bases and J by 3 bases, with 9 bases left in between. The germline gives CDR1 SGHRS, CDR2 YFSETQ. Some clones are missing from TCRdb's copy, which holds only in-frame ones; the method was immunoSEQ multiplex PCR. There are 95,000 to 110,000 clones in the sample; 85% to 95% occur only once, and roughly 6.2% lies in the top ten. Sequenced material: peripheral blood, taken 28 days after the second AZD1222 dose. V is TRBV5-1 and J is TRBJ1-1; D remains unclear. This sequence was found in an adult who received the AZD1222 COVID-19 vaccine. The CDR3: CASSLGWGDTEAFF. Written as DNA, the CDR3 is TGCGCCAGCAGCTTGGGATGGGGTGACACTGAAGCTTTCTTT.